This TCR beta chain originates from a study of cytomegalovirus exposure and HLA in healthy donors. Primers: 60 Vbeta forward and 13 Jbeta reverse. Sequencing used immunoSEQ multiplex PCR; TCRdb keeps in-frame clones, though not all of them. The sample records around 190,000 clones, roughly 87% being singletons. This sequence was found in a boy between 2 and 10 years old in good health and CMV-seronegative. Sequencing used PBMCs.

The CDR3 DNA sequence: TGTGCCAGCAGTTACCTCAGGGGGCAGTACGAGCAGTACTTC. It codes for CASSYLRGQYEQYF. The chain has TRBV6-7 and TRBJ2-7, with TRBD1 identical over 8 bases. TRBV6-7 is designated an ORF whose function remains uncertain. Trimming took 2 bases from V and 4 from J; bases not matched to a gene: 4. The CDR3 sequence is 14 residues long.